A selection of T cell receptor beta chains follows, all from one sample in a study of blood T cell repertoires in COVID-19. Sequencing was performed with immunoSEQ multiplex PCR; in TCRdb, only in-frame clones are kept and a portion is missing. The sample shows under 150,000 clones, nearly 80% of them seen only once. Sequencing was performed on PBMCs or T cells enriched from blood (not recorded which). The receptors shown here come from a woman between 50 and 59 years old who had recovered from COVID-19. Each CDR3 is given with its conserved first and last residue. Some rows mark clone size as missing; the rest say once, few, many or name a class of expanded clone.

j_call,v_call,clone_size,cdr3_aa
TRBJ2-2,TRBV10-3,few,CAISERGFSNTGELFF
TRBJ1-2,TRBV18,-,CASSPRQGVNGYTF
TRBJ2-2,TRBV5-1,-,CASSLTVLREGSGELFF
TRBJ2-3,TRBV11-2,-,CASSLRQGAWITDTQYF
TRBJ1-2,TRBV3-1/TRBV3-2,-,CASSLTGTGGSYGYTF
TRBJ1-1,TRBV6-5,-,CASSLTQGSNTEAFF
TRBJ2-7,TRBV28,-,CASSLGDRVREQYF
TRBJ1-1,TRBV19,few,CASSPRGGRPQWDTEAFF
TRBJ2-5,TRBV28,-,CASSHRGWEETQYF
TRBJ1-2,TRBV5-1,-,CASSLVAGFSYGYTF
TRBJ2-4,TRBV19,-,CASSIVEGRAKNIQYF
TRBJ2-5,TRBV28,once,CASSLSSTETQYF
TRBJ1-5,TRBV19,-,CASSRGEGWNNQPQHF
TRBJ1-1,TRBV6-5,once,CASILKTGWTEAFF
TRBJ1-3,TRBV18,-,CASWEWGNTIYF
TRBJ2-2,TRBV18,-,CASSPPGPNTGELFF
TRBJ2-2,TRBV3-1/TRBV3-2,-,CASSYGQGETGELFF
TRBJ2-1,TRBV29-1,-,CSVEDQQGNEQFF
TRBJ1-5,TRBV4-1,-,CASSHDEPKIEEPQHF
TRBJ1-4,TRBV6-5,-,CASSRTGNEKLFF
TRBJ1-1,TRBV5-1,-,CASSLGEAEAFF
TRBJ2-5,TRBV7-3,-,CASSLLAGGQETQYF
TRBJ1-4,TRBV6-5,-,CASSTTGTPNEKLFF
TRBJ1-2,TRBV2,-,CASSEGLRAEFNYGYTF
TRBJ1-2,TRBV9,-,CASSAYNYGYTF
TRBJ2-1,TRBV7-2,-,CASSGQGGSSYNEQFF
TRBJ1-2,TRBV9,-,CASSVLPGATEYTF
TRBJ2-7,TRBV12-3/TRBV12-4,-,CASRPGTTREQYF
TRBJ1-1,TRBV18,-,CASRLQTNTEAFF
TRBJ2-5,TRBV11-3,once,CASSLVLAVAYQETQYF
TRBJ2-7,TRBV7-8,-,CASSLQGYLTSGRYEQYF
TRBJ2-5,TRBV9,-,CASSVGGSGIPSYF
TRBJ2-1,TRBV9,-,CASSASGTVNEQFF
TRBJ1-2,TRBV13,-,CASSLGGARGYTF
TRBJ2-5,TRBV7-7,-,CASSLGAVQETQYF